Listed here are 5 T cell receptor beta chains from one sample, sequenced in a study of cytomegalovirus exposure and HLA in healthy donors. Vbeta (60) and Jbeta (13) primers were used in the PCR. Clones were read by immunoSEQ multiplex PCR, and TCRdb kept only the in-frame ones, dropping some. Of approximately 140,000 clones in the sample, roughly 82% were seen once. The source material was PBMCs. These receptors originate from a man aged 18-30 years in good health and CMV-seropositive.

The V gene is TRBV7-8, the J gene TRBJ2-2, with TRBD1 matching 7 bases. V shed 4 bases, J shed 0 bases, and the junction held 2 bases outside the gene matches. The germline gives CDR1 SGHVS, CDR2 FQNEAQ. There are 15 residues in the CDR3. Here the CDR3 reads CASSSGTANTGELFF. The CDR3 DNA reads as TGTGCCAGCAGCTCTGGGACAGCGAACACCGGGGAGCTGTTTTTT.

The rearrangement joins TRBV28 to TRBJ2-7; D unresolved. Germline V CDR1 and CDR2: MDHEN, SYDVKM. This CDR3 spans 12 amino acids. The V and J ends lost 6 bases and 2 bases respectively, with 8 bases between them. CDR3 bases: TGTGCCAGCAGCGTGACTGCCTACGAGCAGTACTTC. Translating gives CASSVTAYEQYF. The full variable domain, rest sourced from reference TRBV28 and TRBJ2-7, is DVKVTQSSRYLVKRTGEKVFLECVQDMDHENMFWYRQDPGLGLRLIYFSYDVKMKEKGDIPEGYSVSREKKERFSLILESASTNQTSMYLCASSVTAYEQYFGPGTRLTVT.

The genes are TRBV29-1 and TRBJ2-5, with 11 bases fitting TRBD2. V shed 7 bases, J shed 3 bases, and the junction held 1 base outside the gene matches. Germline V gene lookup returns CDR1 SQVTM and CDR2 ANQGSEA. There are 12 residues in the CDR3. The CDR3 DNA reads as TGCAGCGCGGGACTAGCGGAAGAGACCCAGTACTTC. This encodes CSAGLAEETQYF.

This chain uses TRBV6-4 with TRBJ2-6, with 7 bases fitting TRBD1. The CDR3 loop spans 16 amino acids. Germline V gene lookup returns CDR1 MRHNA and CDR2 SNTAGT. V gave up 4 bases and J gave up 2 bases; unmatched junction bases: 5. In DNA, the CDR3 is TGTGCCAGCAGTGCCTCGGACAGGCCTGGGGCCAACGTCCTGACTTTC. Its protein is CASSASDRPGANVLTF.

The rearrangement links TRBV7-2 to TRBJ2-3; TRBD2 matches 9 bases. The germline V gene encodes CDR1 SGHTA and CDR2 FQGNSA. V lost 1 base to trimming and J lost 6 bases; unmatched junction nucleotides: 8. The CDR3 has 16 amino acids. CDR3 nucleotides: TGTGCCAGCAGCTTAGGGGGGGCTAGCGGGACTGATACGCAGTATTTT. It translates to CASSLGGASGTDTQYF.